These 26 T cell receptor beta chains came from one sample sequenced in a study of cytomegalovirus exposure and HLA in healthy donors. The primer mix had 60 Vbeta and 13 Jbeta primers. Data came from immunoSEQ multiplex PCR; TCRdb stores just in-frame clones and leaves some out. This table has under 150,000 clones, around 77% appearing once. Sequencing input: PBMCs. These receptors came from a woman aged 45-65 years in good health and CMV-seronegative.

The V and J genes are TRBV4-1 and TRBJ2-1, with 11 bases aligning to TRBD2. J gave up 10 bases and V 2 bases, and 7 bases lay outside the gene matches. The germline CDR1 and CDR2 sequences are MGHRA and YSYEKL. The CDR3 sequence is 15 residues long. CDR3 bases: TGCGCCAGCAGCCAAAGCGGGACTAGCGGCAAGGAGCAGTTCTTC. This codes for CASSQSGTSGKEQFF.

The chain employs TRBV18 and TRBJ1-4, with D possibly TRBD1 on 5 matching bases. V was shortened by 3 bases and J by 0 bases, with 8 bases between the two germline ends. The CDR3 sequence is 15 residues long. Germline CDR1 and CDR2: KGHSH and LQKENI. This CDR3 is CASSPGTSTNEKLFF. The CDR3 region has the DNA TGTGCCAGCTCACCCGGGACTTCAACTAATGAAAAACTGTTTTTT. Combining the CDR3 with reference TRBV18 and TRBJ1-4 gives the whole variable domain NAGVMQNPRHLVRRRGQEARLRCSPMKGHSHVYWYRQLPEEGLKFMVYLQKENIIDESGMPKERFSAEFPKEGPSILRIQQVVRGDSAAYFCASSPGTSTNEKLFFGSGTQLSVL.

The chain carries TRBV23-1 and TRBJ2-7; TRBD1 agrees at 8 bases. TRBV23-1 is placed among ORFs of uncertain function. The CDR3 is made up of 16 amino acids. V shed 4 bases, J shed 0 bases, and the junction held 8 bases outside the gene matches. CDR3 residues: CASSLNPTGGSYEQYF. CDR3 bases: TGCGCCAGCAGTCTTAACCCTACAGGGGGCTCCTACGAGCAGTACTTC.

This clone was observed a handful of times. The CDR3 protein is CASSSGTHYGYTF. The CDR3 DNA reads as TGTGCCAGCAGCTCCGGGACACACTATGGCTACACCTTC. The rearrangement links TRBV6-5 to TRBJ1-2; TRBD1 is a possible D gene (6 bases). CDR1 is MNHEY, CDR2 SVGAGI, per germline. V was trimmed by 6 bases and J by 3 bases, leaving 11 bases between them. The CDR3 has 13 residues.

This clone occurred a few times. The chain employs TRBV7-8 and TRBJ2-7; 7 bases align to TRBD1. This CDR3 spans 14 amino acids. Germline CDR1 reads SGHVS; CDR2 reads FQNEAQ. V was clipped by 5 bases and J by 9 bases; unmatched bases: 13. The CDR3: CASSPSRQGYGQYF. The CDR3, as DNA: TGTGCCAGCAGCCCGAGCCGACAGGGTTATGGGCAGTACTTC.

The genes are TRBV28 and TRBJ1-1; tentative D call: TRBD1 (5 bases). This CDR3 has 14 amino acids. V was clipped by 5 bases and J by 4 bases, with 14 bases between them. Germline CDR1 reads MDHEN; CDR2 reads SYDVKM. The CDR3 here is CASSVTGGSTEAFF. CDR3 coding DNA: TGTGCCAGCAGTGTTACAGGAGGGAGCACTGAAGCTTTCTTT.

About this clone itself: One junction end does not reproduce the germline sequence, and a read error may be involved. The chain employs TRBV7-7 and TRBJ1-3; no definite D call. Germline loops: CDR1 SSHAT, CDR2 FNYEAQ (reference sequence). The CDR3 has 17 residues. This chain's CDR3 is CASSLEEAPLAGNTIYF. DNA of the CDR3: TGTGCTAGCAGCTTAGAGGAGGCCCCCCTGGCGGGAAACACCATATATTTT. The full variable domain, in which reference TRBV7-7 and TRBJ1-3 provide the parts outside the CDR3, is GAGVSQSPRYKVTKRGQDVTLRCDPISSHATLYWYQQALGQGPEFLTYFNYEAQPDKSGLPSDRFSAERPEGSISTLTIQRTEQRDSAMYRCASSLEEAPLAGNTIYFGEGSWLTVV.

This chain uses TRBV2 with TRBJ2-7, with 7 bases lining up with TRBD2. Looked up from germline, CDR1 is SNHLY and CDR2 is FYNNEI. This CDR3 is 13 amino acids long. With V trimmed by 6 bases and J by 3 bases, 5 bases remained unmatched. The CDR3 protein is CASSAGLIYEQYF. The CDR3 DNA follows: TGTGCCAGCAGCGCGGGACTAATCTACGAGCAGTACTTC.

This clone has just a few counts. J is TRBJ1-2 and V is TRBV6-1, with 8 bases that match TRBD1. CDR3 length equals 14 residues. The germline V gene has CDR1 MNHNS and CDR2 SASEGT. The V and J ends lost 6 bases and 8 bases, in that order; junction bases with no gene match: 11. CDR3 loop: CASRVTGQGQGYTF. The CDR3 DNA follows: TGTGCCAGCAGAGTTACAGGACAGGGACAAGGCTACACCTTC.

The rearrangement links TRBV6-1 to TRBJ1-4; D gene unclear. The V end was cut by 6 bases, the J end by 0 bases, with 11 bases between. CDR1 is MNHNS and CDR2 is SASEGT in the germline V gene. The CDR3 covers 15 residues. The CDR3 DNA follows: TGTGCCAGCAGCCACAGTCTTGCAACTAATGAAAAACTGTTTTTT. This gives the protein CASSHSLATNEKLFF.

The chain joins TRBV10-3 to TRBJ2-3; possible D gene TRBD2, 7 bases. CDR3 size: 18 residues. V dropped 3 bases and J dropped 5 bases, with 24 bases sitting between them. Germline CDR1 is ENHRY and CDR2 is SYGVKD. For the CDR3, the DNA is TGTGCCATCAGTGATCACAGCGGGTCCGGACAGCGGGAAGATACGCAGTATTTT. It specifies CAISDHSGSGQREDTQYF.

V usage is TRBV7-2 and J usage is TRBJ2-2; 7 bases fit TRBD1. J was trimmed by 4 bases and V by 3 bases; bases with no gene match: 5. The CDR3 extends over 15 amino acids. Germline CDR1 SGHTA, CDR2 FQGNSA. The CDR3 sequence: CASSFSRGFTGELFF. CDR3 coding DNA: TGTGCCAGCAGCTTTAGCAGGGGGTTCACCGGGGAGCTGTTTTTT.

The chain has TRBV6-1 and TRBJ1-1; possible D gene TRBD1, 6 bases. The V end was cut by 6 bases, the J end by 6 bases, with 14 bases between. CDR3 length: 13 residues. Germline assignment: CDR1 MNHNS and CDR2 SASEGT. CDR3 residues: CASRGTGRAEAFF. CDR3 DNA: TGTGCCAGCAGAGGAACAGGGAGGGCTGAAGCTTTCTTT.

V and J are TRBV6-7 and TRBJ2-7, with D possibly being TRBD2 (6 bases). TRBV6-7 is given ORF status, its function remaining uncertain. The CDR3 totals 15 residues. Trimming pared 6 bases from V and 2 bases from J, leaving 17 bases between. CDR3 in DNA: TGTGCCAGCAGGGGGGGAGGTAGCGTTACCTACGAGCAGTACTTC. It specifies CASRGGGSVTYEQYF.

The genes are TRBV6-5 and TRBJ1-2, with D possibly matching TRBD1 (5 bases). This CDR3 is built from 13 residues. Trimming cost V 2 bases and J 5 bases, with 9 bases left between them. Germline V gene data show CDR1 as MNHEY and CDR2 as SVGAGI. CDR3 nucleotide sequence: TGTGCCAGCAGTTACCCGGGGACTTATGGCTACACCTTC. Protein product: CASSYPGTYGYTF.

In its sample, this clone was seen a few times. This sequence joins TRBV7-2 and TRBJ1-1; D is uncertain. The CDR3 has 14 amino acids. The V gene's germline CDR1 is SGHTA and CDR2 FQGNSA. V was pared by 2 bases and J by 4 bases, with 11 bases between. The CDR3 reads CASSLMALGTEAFF. For the CDR3, the DNA is TGTGCCAGCAGCTTAATGGCACTAGGCACTGAAGCTTTCTTT.

The chain has TRBV7-9 and TRBJ2-1; 10 bases are a match to TRBD1. CDR1 and CDR2 (germline): SEHNR, FQNEAQ (reference sequence). V was clipped by 11 bases and J by 8 bases; unmatched bases: 6. There are 12 residues in the CDR3. This CDR3 is CAAGTGVHEQFF. The CDR3 nucleotides read TGTGCCGCCGGGACAGGGGTGCATGAGCAGTTCTTC. The whole variable domain, remainder taken from reference TRBV7-9 and TRBJ2-1, is DTGVSQNPRHKITKRGQNVTFRCDPISEHNRLYWYRQTLGQGPEFLTYFQNEAQLEKSRLLSDRFSAERPKGSFSTLEIQRTEQGDSAMYLCAAGTGVHEQFFGPGTRLTVL.

This clone was counted a few times. The J gene is TRBJ1-2, the V gene TRBV5-6, with D perhaps matching TRBD1 (5 bases). CDR1 and CDR2 from the germline V gene are SGHDT and YYEEEE. CDR3 length: 16 amino acids. Between the trimmed V and J ends, which lost 0 bases and 0 bases, there was a span of 12 bases. The CDR3: CASSLVPDRPNYGYTF. CDR3 bases: TGTGCCAGCAGCTTGGTTCCCGACAGACCTAACTATGGCTACACCTTC.

This chain uses TRBV5-4 with TRBJ2-1; D is perhaps TRBD2 (7 bases). The CDR3 loop spans 15 amino acids. The V end was cut by 6 bases, the J end by 5 bases, with 18 bases between. Germline CDR1 is SGHNT and CDR2 is YYREEE (reference sequence). The CDR3: CASNGGGGLNNEQFF. The CDR3 DNA is TGTGCCAGCAATGGGGGAGGGGGACTGAACAATGAGCAGTTCTTC.

The CDR3 bases are TGTGCCACCTCTCTCGGAGACCAAGAGACCCAGTACTTC. Its protein product is CATSLGDQETQYF. J is TRBJ2-5 and V is TRBV10-3; D unresolved. Germline lookup yields CDR1 ENHRY and CDR2 SYGVKD. V was shortened by 10 bases and J by 0 bases, with 12 bases between the two germline ends. The CDR3 has 13 residues.

This clone was recorded only once. CDR3 DNA: TGTGCCAGCAGCTTTTCGGGTTTGGGTTCACCCCTCCACTTT. This sequence encodes CASSFSGLGSPLHF. The chain has TRBV5-6 and TRBJ1-6; no clear D. The germline CDR1 and CDR2 sequences are SGHDT and YYEEEE. The CDR3 runs to 14 residues. The V gene lost 2 bases and the J gene lost 9 bases, with 12 bases spanning the gap.

The rearrangement links TRBV6-6 to TRBJ1-5; TRBD1 is a possible D gene (5 bases). Trimming stripped 2 bases from V and 1 base from J, with 9 bases between. CDR3 length equals 15 residues. The germline gives CDR1 MNHNY, CDR2 SVGAGI (reference sequence). The CDR3 DNA sequence: TGTGCCAGCAGTTACCAGGGTGGGAGCAATCAGCCCCAGCATTTT. It codes for CASSYQGGSNQPQHF.

The chain combines TRBV5-1 with TRBJ2-1; no definite D call. Germline values: CDR1 SGHRS, CDR2 YFSETQ. CDR3 length: 15 residues. The V end lost 5 bases, the J end lost 0 bases, and 12 bases lay between the germline ends. The CDR3 bases are TGCGCCAGCAGTCCAAGTCTGAGCTCCTACAATGAGCAGTTCTTC. As protein: CASSPSLSSYNEQFF.

V and J are TRBV6-1 and TRBJ2-7, with 8 bases matching TRBD1. The length of the CDR3 is 12 residues. Germline V gene data show CDR1 as MNHNS and CDR2 as SASEGT. Trimming removed 5 bases from V and 6 bases from J; junction bases left unmatched: 3. The CDR3 sequence is CASSLTGGEQYF. The CDR3 DNA reads as TGTGCCAGCAGTTTAACAGGGGGCGAGCAGTACTTC.

V is TRBV5-8 and J is TRBJ1-6, with D unclear. V was clipped by 3 bases and J by 9 bases, with 13 bases between them. Looked up from germline, CDR1 is SGHTS and CDR2 is YDEGEE. The length of the CDR3 is 14 residues. Written as DNA, the CDR3 is TGTGCCAGCAGCTGGACTGGCCGGATTTCACCCCTCCACTTT. Encoded protein: CASSWTGRISPLHF.

The gene calls are TRBV18 and TRBJ1-4; 7 bases match TRBD1. Germline-derived CDR1 and CDR2 are KGHSH and LQKENI. V lost 3 bases, J lost 5 bases, and 6 bases stayed unmatched. The CDR3 consists of 15 residues. DNA for the CDR3: TGTGCCAGCTCACCCTCAGGGGGTGACAATGAAAAACTGTTTTTT. This encodes CASSPSGGDNEKLFF.